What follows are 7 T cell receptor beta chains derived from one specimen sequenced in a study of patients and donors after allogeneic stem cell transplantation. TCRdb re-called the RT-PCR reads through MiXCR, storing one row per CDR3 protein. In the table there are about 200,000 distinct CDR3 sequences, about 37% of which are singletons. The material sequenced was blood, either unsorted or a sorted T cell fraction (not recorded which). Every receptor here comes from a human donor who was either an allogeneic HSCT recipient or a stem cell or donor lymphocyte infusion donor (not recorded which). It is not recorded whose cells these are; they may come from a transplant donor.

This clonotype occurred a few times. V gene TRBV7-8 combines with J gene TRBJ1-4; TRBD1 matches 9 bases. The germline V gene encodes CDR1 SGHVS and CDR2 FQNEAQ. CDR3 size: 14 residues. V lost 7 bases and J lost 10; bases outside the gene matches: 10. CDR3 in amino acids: CASKPGQGGGKLFF. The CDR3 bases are TGTGCCAGCAAACCGGGACAGGGAGGCGGAAAACTGTTTTTT.

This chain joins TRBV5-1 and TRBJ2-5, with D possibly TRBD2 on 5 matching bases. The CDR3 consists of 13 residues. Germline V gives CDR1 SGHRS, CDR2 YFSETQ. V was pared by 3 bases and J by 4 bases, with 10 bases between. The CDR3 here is CASSSDYSETQYF. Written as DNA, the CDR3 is TGCGCCAGCAGCTCCGACTACTCAGAGACCCAGTACTTC.

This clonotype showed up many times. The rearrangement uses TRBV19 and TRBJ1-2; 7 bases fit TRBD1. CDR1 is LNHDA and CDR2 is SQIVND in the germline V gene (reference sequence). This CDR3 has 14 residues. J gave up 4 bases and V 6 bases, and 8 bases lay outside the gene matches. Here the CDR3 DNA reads TGTGCCAGTAGCCTCGACAGGGTGGCCTATGGCTACACCTTC. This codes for CASSLDRVAYGYTF.

The CDR3 here is CASSLGFGTETQYF. DNA of the CDR3: TGCGCCAGCAGCTTGGGGTTTGGAACAGAGACCCAGTACTTC. This rearrangement joins TRBV5-1 to TRBJ2-5; D ambiguous. The germline CDR1 and CDR2 sequences are SGHRS and YFSETQ. Trimming left V 0 bases short and J 4 bases short, with 10 bases between. The CDR3 runs 14 residues.

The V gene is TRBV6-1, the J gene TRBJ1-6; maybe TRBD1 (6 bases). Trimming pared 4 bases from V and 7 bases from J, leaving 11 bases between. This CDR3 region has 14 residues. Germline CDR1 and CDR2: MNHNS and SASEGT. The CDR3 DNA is TGTGCCAGCAGTGCGGGGGGCCGAAATTCACCCCTCCACTTT. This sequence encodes CASSAGGRNSPLHF.

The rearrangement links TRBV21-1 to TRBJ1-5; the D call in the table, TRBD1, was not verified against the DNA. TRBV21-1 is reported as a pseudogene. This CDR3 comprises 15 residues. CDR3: CASSHGTDSNQPQHF. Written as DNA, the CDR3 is TGTGCCAGCAGCCATGGGACGGATAGCAATCAGCCCCAGCATTTT.

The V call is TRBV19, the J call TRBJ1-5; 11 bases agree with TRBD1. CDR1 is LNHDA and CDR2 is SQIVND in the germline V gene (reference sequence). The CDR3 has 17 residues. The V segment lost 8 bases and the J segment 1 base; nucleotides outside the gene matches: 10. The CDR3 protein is CASQLDRGLVSNQPQHF. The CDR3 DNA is TGTGCCAGTCAACTGGACAGGGGGCTGGTAAGCAATCAGCCCCAGCATTTT.